This TCR beta chain was observed in a study of OX40 agonist ivuxolimab in advanced cancers. Patients were excluded for autoimmune disease history or systemic immunosuppression. Looked up from germline, CDR1 is SGHKS and CDR2 is YYEKEE (reference sequence). The CDR3 runs to 14 residues. Trimming cost V 1 base and J 0 bases, with 8 bases left between them. Study-level points and caveats: Researchers report that CD8+ T cells had, on average, more expanded clones than CD4+.

Worth noting for this clone: Its target is not known.

The protocol was immunoSEQ multiplex PCR, while the TCRdb copy is restricted to in-frame clones and leaves out a portion. This table has tens of thousands of clones, about 89% appearing once. Sequenced here: CD4+ or CD8+ T cells sorted from blood, sampled in a trial of the OX40 agonist ivuxolimab. The gene calls are TRBV5-5 and TRBJ2-7; a possible D gene is TRBD1 (5 bases). The TCR comes from an adult with an advanced solid tumor such as melanoma, head and neck, liver or kidney cancer. This chain's CDR3 is CASSLTGDSYEQYF. CDR3 DNA sequence: TGTGCCAGCAGCTTGACAGGCGACTCCTACGAGCAGTACTTC.